The T cell receptor (beta chain) under discussion was sequenced for a study of regulatory T cells in long-lasting Graves disease. Across the study: Newly diagnosed Graves' patients took antithyroid drugs under 3 months.

The time point is: newly diagnosed GD, antithyroid drugs for less than 3 months. There was RNA extracted from PBMCs, and the TCR library was made from it. In this sample, this clonotype turned up many times. J gave up 6 bases and V 7 bases, and 11 bases lay outside the gene matches. The CDR3 spans 15 residues. Looked up from germline, CDR1 is SEHNR and CDR2 is FQNEAQ (reference sequence). Both iRepertoire HTBI primers and Arm-PCR of CDR3 regions were used to build the TCR beta libraries. MiXCR, run by TCRdb on the multiplex PCR reads, gives a single entry per CDR3 protein. The sample records over 400,000 distinct CDR3 sequences, around 15% being singletons. The data also belong to a second study, concerning T cells in Graves' hyperthyroidism and ophthalmopathy.

This sample comprised peripheral blood mononuclear cells (PBMCs), obtained at new diagnosis, from a patient treated with antithyroid drugs. The TCR sequence derives from a woman in her fifties or sixties with Graves disease. The genes are TRBV7-9 and TRBJ2-3, with 9 bases that match TRBD2. The CDR3 DNA follows: TGTGCCAGCACCCTTTTAGCGGGAGTGAGCGATACGCAGTATTTT. It specifies CASTLLAGVSDTQYF. Together with reference TRBV7-9 and TRBJ2-3, the CDR3 gives the full variable domain: DTGVSQNPRHKITKRGQNVTFRCDPISEHNRLYWYRQTLGQGPEFLTYFQNEAQLEKSRLLSDRFSAERPKGSFSTLEIQRTEQGDSAMYLCASTLLAGVSDTQYFGPGTRLTVL.